Listed below are T cell receptor beta chains from one sample, sequenced in a study of molecular identifiers for immune sequencing clone quantification. MiXCR, run by TCRdb on the PCR reads, gives a single entry per CDR3 protein. The sample has under 350,000 distinct CDR3 sequences, 24% seen once. Sequences were obtained from naive CD8+ T cells from blood, with Jurkat cell RNA spiked in. All receptors derive from a human donor in good health. Some libraries in this study had Jurkat cell RNA spiked in. The CDR3 runs from the conserved cysteine through the conserved F or W. Fields, in order: J gene, V gene, CDR3 protein.

J: TRBJ2-7; V: TRBV13; CDR3: CASSRGLAGIREQYF
J: TRBJ1-1; V: TRBV20-1; CDR3: CSARDGFGDTEAFF
J: TRBJ2-7; V: TRBV29-1; CDR3: CSVVGGNEQYF
J: TRBJ2-3; V: TRBV6-5; CDR3: CASSYDETIRTDTQYF
J: TRBJ1-3; V: TRBV29-1; CDR3: CSVVPGQGSSGNTIYF
J: TRBJ2-5; V: TRBV5-6; CDR3: CASSLWDSQETQYF
J: TRBJ2-3; V: TRBV28; CDR3: CASSSRLARTDTQYF
J: TRBJ2-3; V: TRBV19; CDR3: CASSLGTGVDTQYF
J: TRBJ2-5; V: TRBV29-1; CDR3: CSVFSETQYF
J: TRBJ1-3; V: TRBV15; CDR3: CATRGISGNTIYF